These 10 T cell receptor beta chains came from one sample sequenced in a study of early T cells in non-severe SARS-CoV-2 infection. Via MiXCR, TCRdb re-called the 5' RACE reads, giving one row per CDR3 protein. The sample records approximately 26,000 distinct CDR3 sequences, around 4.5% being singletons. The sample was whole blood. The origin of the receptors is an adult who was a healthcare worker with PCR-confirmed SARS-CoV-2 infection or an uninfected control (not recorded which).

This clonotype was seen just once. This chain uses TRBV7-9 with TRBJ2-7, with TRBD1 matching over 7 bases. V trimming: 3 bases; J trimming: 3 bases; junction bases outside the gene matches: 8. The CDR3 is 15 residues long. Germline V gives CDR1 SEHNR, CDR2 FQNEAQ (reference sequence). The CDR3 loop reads CASSFALGQNYEQYF. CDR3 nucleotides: TGTGCCAGCAGCTTTGCCTTGGGACAGAACTACGAGCAGTACTTC.

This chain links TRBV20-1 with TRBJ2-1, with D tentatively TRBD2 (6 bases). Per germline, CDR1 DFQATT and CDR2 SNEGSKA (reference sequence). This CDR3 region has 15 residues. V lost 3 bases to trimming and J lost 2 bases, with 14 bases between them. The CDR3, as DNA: TGCAGTGCTAGGTCGCCGGGAGAACCCTACAATGAGCAGTTCTTC. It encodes CSARSPGEPYNEQFF.

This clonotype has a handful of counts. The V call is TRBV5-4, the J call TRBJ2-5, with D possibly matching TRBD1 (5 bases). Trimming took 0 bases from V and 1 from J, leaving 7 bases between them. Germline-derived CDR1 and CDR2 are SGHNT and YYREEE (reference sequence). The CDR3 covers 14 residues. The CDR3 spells CASSLDDSQETQYF. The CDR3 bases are TGTGCCAGCAGCTTGGATGACAGCCAAGAGACCCAGTACTTC. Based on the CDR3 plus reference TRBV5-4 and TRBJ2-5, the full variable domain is ETGVTQSPTHLIKTRGQQVTLRCSSQSGHNTVSWYQQALGQGPQFIFQYYREEENGRGNFPPRFSGLQFPNYSSELNVNALELDDSALYLCASSLDDSQETQYFGPGTRLLVL.

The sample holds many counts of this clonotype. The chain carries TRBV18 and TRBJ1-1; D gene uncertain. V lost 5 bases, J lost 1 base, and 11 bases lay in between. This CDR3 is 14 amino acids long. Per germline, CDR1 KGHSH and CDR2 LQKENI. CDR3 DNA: TGTGCCAGCTCAAAAAGTGTCGAGAACACTGAAGCTTTCTTT. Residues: CASSKSVENTEAFF.

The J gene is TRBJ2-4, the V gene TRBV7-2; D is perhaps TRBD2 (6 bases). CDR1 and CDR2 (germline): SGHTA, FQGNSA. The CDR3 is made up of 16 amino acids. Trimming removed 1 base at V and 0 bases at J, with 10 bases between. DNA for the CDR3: TGTGCCAGCAGCTTAGAAGCGGGCCTAGCCAAAAACATTCAGTACTTC. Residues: CASSLEAGLAKNIQYF.

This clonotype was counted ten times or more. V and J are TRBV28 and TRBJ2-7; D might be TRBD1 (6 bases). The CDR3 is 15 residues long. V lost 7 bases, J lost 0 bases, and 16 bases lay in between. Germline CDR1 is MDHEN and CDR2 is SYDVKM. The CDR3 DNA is TGTGCCAGCACTCTTGGGGGCACAAGCTCCTACGAGCAGTACTTC. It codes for CASTLGGTSSYEQYF.

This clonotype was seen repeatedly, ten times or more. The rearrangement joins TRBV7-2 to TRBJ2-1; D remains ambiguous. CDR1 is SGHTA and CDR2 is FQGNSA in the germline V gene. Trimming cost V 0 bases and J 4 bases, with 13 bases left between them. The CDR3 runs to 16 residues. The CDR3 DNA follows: TGTGCCAGCAGCTTAGCTGTAAAGCTTACGTACAATGAGCAGTTCTTC. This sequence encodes CASSLAVKLTYNEQFF.

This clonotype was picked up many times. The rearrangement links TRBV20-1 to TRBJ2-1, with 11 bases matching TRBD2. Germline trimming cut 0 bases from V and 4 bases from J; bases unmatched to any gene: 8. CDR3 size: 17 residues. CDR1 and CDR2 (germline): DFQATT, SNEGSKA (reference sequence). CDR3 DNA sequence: TGCAGTGCTAGAGACCGGGGACTAGCGGCCAGTTACAATGAGCAGTTCTTC. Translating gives CSARDRGLAASYNEQFF.

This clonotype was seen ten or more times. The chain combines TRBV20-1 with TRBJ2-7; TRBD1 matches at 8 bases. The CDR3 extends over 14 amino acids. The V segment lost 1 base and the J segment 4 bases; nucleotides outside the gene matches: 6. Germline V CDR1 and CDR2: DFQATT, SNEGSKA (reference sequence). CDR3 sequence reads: CSARAQGVGYEQYV. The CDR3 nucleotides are TGCAGTGCTAGAGCACAGGGGGTAGGTTACGAGCAGTACGTC.

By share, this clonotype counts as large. DNA for the CDR3: TGCAGCGTTGAAGACCCTCTGAAGACCCAGTACTTC. This gives the protein CSVEDPLKTQYF. The J gene is TRBJ2-5, the V gene TRBV29-1; D uncertain. There are 12 residues in the CDR3. Trimming cost V 0 bases and J 6 bases, with 8 bases left between them. Germline V gene lookup returns CDR1 SQVTM and CDR2 ANQGSEA.